The clone carrying this TCR beta chain was counted a few times. This entry comes from a study of T cells in Graves' hyperthyroidism and ophthalmopathy. Germline lookup yields CDR1 MNHNS and CDR2 SASEGT. Trimming removed 11 bases from V and 2 bases from J; junction bases left unmatched: 6. The CDR3 loop spans 14 amino acids. Using RNA transcripts as the source, TCR beta CDR3 regions were amplified. A first-round RT-PCR of the TCR CDR3 used the HTBI primer set. MiXCR, run by TCRdb on the multiplex PCR reads, gives a single entry per CDR3 protein. This table holds under 400,000 distinct CDR3 sequences, around 25% found once.

This chain uses TRBV6-1 with TRBJ1-5; TRBD1 matches at 10 bases. The receptor was isolated from a man in his fifties with Graves' hyperthyroidism. Material for sequencing was blood. In DNA form, the CDR3 reads TGTGCCTCCGCAGGACAGGGGGGCAATCAGCCCCAGCATTTT. Amino acids: CASAGQGGNQPQHF.